These T cell receptor beta chains were read from a single sample in a study of blood T cell repertoires in COVID-19. Generated by immunoSEQ multiplex PCR, the TCRdb table keeps only in-frame clones and is missing some. This table holds just over 90,000 clones, 70% to 85% found once. Sequenced sample: peripheral blood. The receptors derive from a man between 65 and 79 years old with acute or convalescent COVID-19. Each CDR3 is given with its conserved first and last residue. The D gene is left open where the match is weak. Rows may omit the clone size; those that give it use once, few, many or a size class.

d_call j_call v_call clone_size cdr3_nt cdr3_aa
TRBD2 TRBJ2-1 TRBV30 NA TGTGCCTGGAGCGGAGATAGCGGGGGGGACAATGAGCAGTTCTTC CAWSGDSGGDNEQFF
TRBD2 TRBJ2-3 TRBV29-1 once TGCAGCGTTACTAGCGATCGGACGCAGTATTTT CSVTSDRTQYF
TRBD1 TRBJ2-2 TRBV15 few TGTGCCACCAGCAGAGATCTGGGACAGGGGCATTCAGGGACCGGGGAGCTGTTTTTT CATSRDLGQGHSGTGELFF
TRBD1 TRBJ2-3 TRBV7-8 NA TGTGCCAGCAGCCGAGGACAGGGCCCCACAGATACGCAGTATTTT CASSRGQGPTDTQYF
TRBD1 TRBJ2-3 TRBV29-1 NA TGCAGCGTTGCGGAGACAGGGGTTACAGATACGCAGTATTTT CSVAETGVTDTQYF
TRBD2 TRBJ2-7 TRBV12-3/TRBV12-4 once TGTGCCAGCAGCCCGACTAGCGGGAGCGAGCAGTACTTC CASSPTSGSEQYF
NA TRBJ2-3 TRBV5-4 NA TGTGCCAGCAGCTTGCGTGGAGGGGAGGTCACAGATACGCAGTATTTT CASSLRGGEVTDTQYF
NA TRBJ1-3 TRBV10-2 NA TGCGCCAGCAGTGAGTCTCAGGACAGATTATCTGGAAACACCATATATTTT CASSESQDRLSGNTIYF
NA TRBJ2-6 TRBV5-1 NA TGCGCCAGCAGCGAACCGAGCTCTGGGGCCAACGTCCTGACTTTC CASSEPSSGANVLTF
TRBD1 TRBJ1-5 TRBV7-2 NA TGTGCCAGCAGCGCGGACAGGGCTAATCAGCCCCAGCATTTT CASSADRANQPQHF
NA TRBJ2-3 TRBV10-1 NA TGCGCCAGCAGTTTGACAGCTAGCACAGATACGCAGTATTTT CASSLTASTDTQYF
NA TRBJ2-3 TRBV7-3 NA TGTGCCAGCAGCTTAAATCGGGGAGACACAGATACGCAGTATTTT CASSLNRGDTDTQYF
NA TRBJ2-1 TRBV12-5 NA TGTGCTAGTGGTTTGACAGATGTTAAGAATGAGCAGTTCTTC CASGLTDVKNEQFF
TRBD1 TRBJ2-3 TRBV24-1 NA TGTGCCACCAGTGATCCGGGACAGGGGGCAAGAAATACGCAGTATTTT CATSDPGQGARNTQYF
NA TRBJ2-3 TRBV24-1 NA TGTGCCACGCAGTACGAAAGCACAGATACGCAGTATTTT CATQYESTDTQYF
NA TRBJ1-1 TRBV7-9 NA TGTGCCAGCAGCTCGGGATCAGGGTCTCGGGGGACTGAAGCTTTCTTT CASSSGSGSRGTEAFF
NA TRBJ1-4 TRBV10-3 NA TGTGCCATCAGTGCGAGTACTAATGAAAAACTGTTTTTT CAISASTNEKLFF
TRBD1 TRBJ2-3 TRBV11-3 NA TGTGCCAGCAGCATCGGGACAGGGGCCCGAGGGGATACGCAGTATTTT CASSIGTGARGDTQYF
TRBD1 TRBJ1-5 TRBV6-5 NA TGTGCCAGCGGGGCAGGGGGCTATAGCAATCAGCCCCAGCATTTT CASGAGGYSNQPQHF
TRBD2 TRBJ2-2 TRBV4-2 NA TGTGCCAGCAGCCAGGATAGCGGAGCGGGGGCCGGGGAGCTGTTTTTT CASSQDSGAGAGELFF